The present entry profiles one TCR beta chain with its context. In its sample, this clone comes out as medium-sized (0.01 to 0.1%). Its antigen is currently not known. Within one base of it there is no much larger clone, and no base qualities were kept. These data originate in a study of metastatic and nonmetastatic thyroid tumors (dated by TCRdb to the early 2020s). Some background on the complete study: For patients with malignant and with benign thyroid disease, the researchers compared repertoires between peripheral blood samples and tumor or nodule tissue samples.

Cut back by 0 bases and 8 bases, the V and J ends lie 14 bases apart. From the cysteine through the phenylalanine, the CDR3 covers 15 amino acids. Only the CDR3 DNA is retained, 45 bases long and in frame from the first base. CDR1 and CDR2 (SGHVS, FNYEAQ) derive from the germline V gene. Libraries came from PCR. The run used an Illumina HiSeq 4000. The TCR beta-chain CDR3 region of each patient was profiled by high-throughput sequencing. The original pipeline was this. Drawing on CDR3 differences between clinicopathological groups, the researchers built a classifier meant to tell apart patients with distant-metastatic papillary thyroid cancer. To measure repertoire diversity the researchers used the Shannon index, while the Morisita-Horn index served to gauge how similar the tumor and blood repertoires were. Through fastp at Q25 and MiXCR, TCRdb rebuilt clones from the public reads, retaining in-frame beta chains. Clone size and V and J calls follow TCRdb, not the original study. The sample includes some 4,200 clones, with roughly 21% observed a single time. About 35% of the sample is held by the ten biggest clonotypes.

Before undergoing thyroid surgery, none of the patients had been given any kind of treatment. Using T-cell receptor beta sequencing, the study looked back at clinical samples from patients collected from about 2012 to 2018. Broader findings and caveats from the paper: In both blood and tumor samples, malignant tumors were reported to have significantly higher TCR beta diversity than benign nodules.

The rearranged segments are TRBV7-6 and TRBJ2-1; the D segment is perhaps TRBD1 or TRBD2, each sharing 7 matched bases. The TCR sequence derives from a male donor with papillary thyroid cancer or a benign thyroid nodule (not recorded which). Some clones in this sample may be carry-over from other donors' samples. Sequencing was performed on tumor tissue. The CDR3 sequence is CASSLAPGGGYEQFF. The sequenced DNA is TGTGCCAGCAGCTTAGCGCCAGGGGGGGGCTATGAGCAGTTCTTC.